This entry concerns a single T cell receptor (beta chain). Antigen unknown. One entry per CDR3 protein, called by TCRdb with MiXCR from the reads. Among over 450,000 distinct CDR3 sequences listed, about 10% were seen once. Germline trimming cut 2 bases from V and 5 bases from J; bases unmatched to any gene: 13. The CDR3 loop spans 16 amino acids. Germline CDR1 is DFQATT and CDR2 is SNEGSKA (reference sequence). These data come from a study of T cell repertoires in cytomegalovirus infection. Study-level background: Through public TCR beta signatures, both CMV infection and matching HLA type were indicated. The study's findings and limits: Summed frequency of shared TCR beta families picked out CMV carriers who also had the relevant HLA. Dominating the ex vivo response were HLA-C-restricted CMV-specific TCR beta clonotypes.

The chain has TRBV20-1 and TRBJ2-5, with 8 bases identical to TRBD2. The sequencing sample was made of PBMCs. This TCR derives from a human donor in good health (CMV status not recorded). Some clones in this sample may be carry-over from other donors' samples. The chain's CDR3 is CSARPPAGDRGETQYF. In DNA form, the CDR3 reads TGCAGTGCTAGACCCCCAGCGGGAGATCGGGGCGAGACCCAGTACTTC.